Below, one TCR beta chain is given with its context. No antigen is known for it. This specimen belongs to a study of T cell repertoires in cytomegalovirus infection. For the study at large: Both recently identified HLA-C-restricted and well-studied HLA-B-restricted CMV epitopes were used in the study. It was the public TCR beta signatures that indicated both CMV infection and matching HLA type. Study-wide points: Pooled public TCR beta family frequency picked out CMV carriers with the relevant HLA.

TCRdb re-called the reads with MiXCR, one entry per CDR3 protein. Here the sample spans some 700,000 distinct CDR3 sequences, around 35% being singletons. This CDR3 region has 13 residues. CDR1 and CDR2 (germline): SGHVS, FNYEAQ. V dropped 5 bases and J dropped 7 bases, with 15 bases sitting between them. Sequenced here: cultured PBMCs, sampled from culture after CMV antigen stimulation. This chain links TRBV7-6 with TRBJ2-7; D ambiguous. The source of this sequence is a human donor in good health (CMV status not recorded). Some clones in this sample may be carry-over from other donors' samples. As DNA, the CDR3 is TGTGCCAGCAGCGTTCAGATACGAAGGGAGCAGTACTTC. It codes for CASSVQIRREQYF. Combining the CDR3 with reference TRBV7-6 and TRBJ2-7 gives the whole variable domain GAGVSQSPRYKVTKRGQDVALRCDPISGHVSLYWYRQALGQGPEFLTYFNYEAQQDKSGLPNDRFSAERPEGSISTLTIQRTEQRDSAMYRCASSVQIRREQYFGPGTRLTVT.